A single sample is the source of the 28 T cell receptor beta chains below, sequenced in a study of blood T cell repertoires in COVID-19. TCRdb's copy holds only in-frame clones and misses some; the assay was immunoSEQ multiplex PCR. The sample consists of about 80,000 clones, about 85% of them appearing once. The sequenced sample was peripheral blood. Every receptor here comes from a human donor in a cohort sampled during active COVID-19.

The chain recombines TRBV27 with TRBJ1-5; 9 positions match TRBD1. The ends lost 5 bases at V and 5 bases at J; junction bases unmatched: 7. The CDR3 contains 15 residues. The germline V gene encodes CDR1 MNHEY and CDR2 SMNVEV (reference sequence). The CDR3 protein is CASSLGRQGDQPQHF. CDR3 DNA: TGTGCCAGCAGTCTAGGTAGACAGGGGGATCAGCCCCAGCATTTT.

The rearrangement uses TRBV9 and TRBJ2-1; D is ambiguous. Looked up from germline, CDR1 is SGDLS and CDR2 is YYNGEE. This CDR3 spans 12 amino acids. The V end was cut by 3 bases, the J end by 10 bases, with 11 bases between. CDR3: CASSDPSREQFF. DNA for the CDR3: TGTGCCAGCAGCGATCCATCCCGGGAGCAGTTCTTC.

CDR3: CASSEYGTGDETEAFF. CDR3 DNA: TGTGCCAGCAGTGAATATGGTACAGGCGACGAAACTGAAGCTTTCTTT. The chain joins TRBV25-1 to TRBJ1-1; possibly TRBD1 for D (5 bases). CDR1 and CDR2 (germline): MGHDK, SYGVNS. The CDR3 is 16 residues long. V lost 0 bases and J 5 bases, leaving 16 bases between the germline ends.

This chain joins TRBV9 and TRBJ2-7; 7 nucleotides match TRBD2. The ends lost 5 bases at V and 0 bases at J; junction bases unmatched: 8. The germline V gene has CDR1 SGDLS and CDR2 YYNGEE. The CDR3 has 15 amino acids. This chain's CDR3 is CASSLAGEYSYEQYF. The CDR3 coding sequence is TGTGCCAGCAGTCTGGCGGGGGAGTACTCCTACGAGCAGTACTTC.

This chain links TRBV29-1 with TRBJ2-1; D possibly corresponds to TRBD2 (5 bases). Per germline, CDR1 SQVTM and CDR2 ANQGSEA. This CDR3 contains 11 residues. Trimming stripped 7 bases from V and 12 bases from J, with 16 bases between. CDR3 in amino acids: CSASDPSGQFF. CDR3 in DNA: TGCAGCGCCTCGGACCCAAGCGGGCAGTTCTTC.

The V and J genes are TRBV10-3 and TRBJ2-2, with TRBD2 matching over 11 bases. The CDR3 is made up of 14 amino acids. The germline gives CDR1 ENHRY, CDR2 SYGVKD. Trimming removed 4 bases from V and 6 bases from J; junction bases left unmatched: 1. CDR3 region: CAISGSGGAGELFF. The CDR3 DNA is TGTGCCATCAGTGGTAGCGGGGGGGCCGGGGAGCTGTTTTTT.

The chain is built from TRBV28 and TRBJ1-4; D is ambiguous. Trimming pared 8 bases from V and 7 bases from J, leaving 14 bases between. This CDR3 is 13 amino acids long. Germline V gene lookup returns CDR1 MDHEN and CDR2 SYDVKM. The CDR3 DNA sequence: TGTGCCAGCCGAGGCAGGACTTTTGAAAAACTGTTTTTT. Amino acid sequence: CASRGRTFEKLFF.

The chain carries TRBV6-5 and TRBJ1-3; 10 positions agree with TRBD1. This CDR3 spans 15 amino acids. Unmatched junction bases numbered 9, after V lost 5 bases and J lost 8 bases. Germline loops: CDR1 MNHEY, CDR2 SVGAGI. In nucleotides, the CDR3 is TGTGCCAGCAGTCCTATCGACAGGGGGCGCGACACCATATATTTT. Translated: CASSPIDRGRDTIYF.

This chain links TRBV10-2 with TRBJ2-1; TRBD2 agrees at 9 bases. Looked up from germline, CDR1 is WSHSY and CDR2 is SAAADI. The ends lost 2 bases at V and 3 bases at J; junction bases unmatched: 2. The CDR3 covers 15 residues. This CDR3 reads CASSERRGGYNEQFF. The CDR3 DNA is TGCGCCAGCAGTGAGCGGCGGGGGGGCTACAATGAGCAGTTCTTC.

This clone was counted once. The chain has TRBV6-7 and TRBJ1-5, with a tentative D call TRBD1 (5 bases). TRBV6-7 is an ORF for which the function is uncertain. This CDR3 is 13 amino acids long. V lost 0 bases and J lost 8, with 8 bases in between. The CDR3 protein is CASSYSTEEPQHF. CDR3 in DNA: TGTGCCAGCAGTTACTCGACAGAGGAGCCCCAGCATTTT.

The chain links TRBV12-3 or TRBV12-4 to TRBJ1-6; 8 bases line up with TRBD1. V lost 3 bases to trimming and J lost 10 bases; unmatched junction nucleotides: 2. The CDR3 loop spans 13 amino acids. The chain's CDR3 is CASSLTGESPLHF. In nucleotides, the CDR3 is TGTGCCAGCAGTTTGACAGGGGAATCACCCCTCCACTTT.

The V and J genes are TRBV9 and TRBJ2-7, with 7 bases lining up with TRBD2. Germline values: CDR1 SGDLS, CDR2 YYNGEE. The J segment lost 3 bases and the V segment lost 0 bases, leaving 6 bases of the junction unmatched. CDR3 length: 15 residues. The DNA for the CDR3 is TGTGCCAGCAGCGTAGCGGCTGGGGGGGACTACGAGCAGTACTTC. As protein: CASSVAAGGDYEQYF.

This clone was recorded only once. CDR3 sequence (DNA): TGTGCCAGCTCACCGCCTTCCTTACGGGGCACCGGGGAGCTGTTTTTT. Its protein product is CASSPPSLRGTGELFF. This chain links TRBV18 with TRBJ2-2, with D possibly being TRBD2 (5 bases). Per germline, CDR1 KGHSH and CDR2 LQKENI. V lost 3 bases, J lost 4 bases, and 15 bases lay in between. The CDR3 loop spans 16 amino acids.

This chain uses TRBV7-2 with TRBJ2-5; no firm D call. The V gene's germline CDR1 is SGHTA and CDR2 FQGNSA. CDR3 size: 15 residues. V lost 1 base and J 2 bases, leaving 11 bases between the germline ends. The CDR3 region is CASSLGDRVQETQYF. As DNA, the CDR3 is TGTGCCAGCAGCTTAGGAGACCGGGTTCAAGAGACCCAGTACTTC.

This clone was seen more than once but under ten times. This chain connects TRBV9 to TRBJ1-1; TRBD1 might be the D (5 bases). Trimming shortened V by 0 bases and J by 5 bases, and 11 bases separated the two germline ends. The length of the CDR3 is 14 residues. CDR1 and CDR2 (germline): SGDLS, YYNGEE. The chain's CDR3 is CASSVAPGGTEAFF. CDR3 in DNA: TGTGCCAGCAGCGTAGCTCCGGGGGGAACTGAAGCTTTCTTT.

The chain's CDR3 is CASSVLSGQRNTEAFF. CDR3 in DNA: TGTGCCAGTAGTGTTCTCTCTGGACAGCGGAACACTGAAGCTTTCTTT. The rearrangement joins TRBV19 to TRBJ1-1; maybe TRBD1 (6 bases). This CDR3 is 16 amino acids long. Looked up from germline, CDR1 is LNHDA and CDR2 is SQIVND (reference sequence). The V end lost 5 bases, the J end lost 1 base, and 17 bases lay between the germline ends.

The rearrangement joins TRBV5-1 to TRBJ2-1; tentative D call: TRBD1 (5 bases). Trimming took 0 bases from V and 2 from J, leaving 6 bases between them. CDR1 SGHRS and CDR2 YFSETQ come from the germline V gene. This CDR3 has 14 amino acids. CDR3: CASSLAGPYNEQFF. The CDR3 DNA is TGCGCCAGCAGCTTGGCAGGGCCCTACAATGAGCAGTTCTTC.

For this clone: The identical CDR3 is also encoded by other nucleotide sequences in the sample. The V call is TRBV6-1, the J call TRBJ1-2; tentatively, D is TRBD1 (6 bases). The CDR3 length is 14 residues. The V gene lost 1 base and the J gene lost 5 bases, with 11 bases spanning the gap. CDR1 and CDR2 from the germline V gene are MNHNS and SASEGT. DNA of the CDR3: TGTGCCAGCAGTGAAGTGACAGGACCTTATGGCTACACCTTC. Translation gives CASSEVTGPYGYTF.

The V call is TRBV5-1, the J call TRBJ2-3, with TRBD2 as a possible D gene (6 bases). V was shortened by 0 bases and J by 7 bases, with 15 bases between the two germline ends. CDR3 length: 15 amino acids. Looked up from germline, CDR1 is SGHRS and CDR2 is YFSETQ. The CDR3 sequence is CASSLGWGAGNTQYF. CDR3 in DNA: TGCGCCAGCAGCTTGGGATGGGGCGCGGGGAATACGCAGTATTTT.

This clone was seen more than once but under ten times. The gene calls are TRBV28 and TRBJ1-5; D possibly corresponds to TRBD1 (6 bases). The ends were cut back, 0 bases at V and 5 bases at J, with 8 bases in the middle. Germline CDR1 reads MDHEN; CDR2 reads SYDVKM. The CDR3 runs to 14 residues. CDR3 loop: CASSLWTGYQPQHF. The CDR3 nucleotides read TGTGCCAGCAGTTTATGGACAGGCTATCAGCCCCAGCATTTT.

The DNA for the CDR3 is TGCGCCAGCTCGATGGAGGGCCTTAATGAAAAACTGTTTTTT. Its protein product is CASSMEGLNEKLFF. The chain joins TRBV5-1 to TRBJ1-4; D is uncertain. The CDR3 length is 14 residues. Per germline, CDR1 SGHRS and CDR2 YFSETQ. Trimming removed 7 bases from V and 4 bases from J, with 14 bases in between.

The chain recombines TRBV28 with TRBJ1-2; no clear D. CDR3 length: 13 residues. CDR1 MDHEN and CDR2 SYDVKM come from the germline V gene. The V gene lost 10 bases and the J gene lost 4 bases, with 16 bases spanning the gap. For the CDR3, the DNA is TGTGCCATTACGGGAGGCCCTATCTATGGCTACACCTTC. Translating gives CAITGGPIYGYTF.

The chain employs TRBV7-2 and TRBJ1-6; D is possibly TRBD1 (6 bases). CDR3 length: 15 residues. V was pared by 6 bases and J by 7 bases, with 16 bases between. Germline V gives CDR1 SGHTA, CDR2 FQGNSA. This chain's CDR3 is CASRQQQGENSPLHF. The CDR3 DNA is TGTGCCAGCAGACAGCAACAGGGCGAAAATTCACCCCTCCACTTT.

V usage is TRBV5-6 and J usage is TRBJ2-7; TRBD1 agrees at 9 bases. With 0 bases clipped from V and 5 bases from J, the junction kept 6 bases outside the gene matches. The CDR3 extends over 15 amino acids. CDR1 is SGHDT, CDR2 YYEEEE, per germline. In DNA form, the CDR3 reads TGTGCCAGCAGCTTGGAGGGCAGGACAGGGGACGAGCAGTACTTC. Protein product: CASSLEGRTGDEQYF.

The V call is TRBV19, the J call TRBJ2-1, with a tentative D call TRBD1 (10 bases). Germline V lookup: CDR1 LNHDA, CDR2 SQIVND (reference sequence). The ends were cut back, 5 bases at V and 7 bases at J, with 24 bases in the middle. The CDR3 extends over 17 amino acids. The DNA of the CDR3 is TGTGCCAGTAGTCGACAGGGGGCCCGTAGCGGGAGAAATGAGCAGTTCTTC. Its protein is CASSRQGARSGRNEQFF.

The J gene is TRBJ2-1, the V gene TRBV7-3; 8 positions agree with TRBD2. CDR1 SGHTA and CDR2 FQGTGA come from the germline V gene. J gave up 6 bases and V 3 bases, and 4 bases lay outside the gene matches. The CDR3 runs to 14 residues. For the CDR3, the DNA is TGTGCCAGCAGCTTCACCGGGACTAGCAATGAGCAGTTCTTC. It codes for CASSFTGTSNEQFF.

The chain uses TRBV19 and TRBJ2-2; D is unresolved. This CDR3 has 14 residues. The V gene's germline CDR1 is LNHDA and CDR2 SQIVND (reference sequence). V was trimmed by 6 bases and J by 1 base, leaving 9 bases between them. DNA of the CDR3: TGTGCCAGTAGGTCCCAGGAGAACACCGGGGAGCTGTTTTTT. Its protein product is CASRSQENTGELFF.

In this sample, this clone turned up once. The rearrangement links TRBV7-9 to TRBJ2-1, with 9 bases that match TRBD1. The germline V gene encodes CDR1 SEHNR and CDR2 FQNEAQ (reference sequence). V lost 5 bases and J lost 9; bases outside the gene matches: 17. The length of the CDR3 is 17 residues. Here the CDR3 reads CASSKSNPGQGPGEQFF. The CDR3 DNA reads as TGTGCCAGCAGCAAAAGTAACCCGGGACAGGGACCAGGTGAGCAGTTCTTC.